This T cell receptor beta chain appears in the sequencing data of a study of CD4 and CD8 cells across lung adenocarcinoma regions. As regards this clonotype: Compared with germline, one end of the junction differs, possibly owing to a read error.

TCRdb fed the PCR reads into MiXCR, producing one record per CDR3 protein. The table shows about 8,000 distinct CDR3 sequences, with 50% to 60% occurring only once. Donors had localized lung adenocarcinoma, a non-small cell lung cancer. The sample consisted of CD4+ T cells from the center of a lung tumor. This receptor was obtained from a female donor with lung adenocarcinoma. The CD4 and CD8 labels of this study may be unreliable.

In nucleotides, the CDR3 is TGCGGCAGCAGACACGAAGATACCCAGTATTTT. Protein product: CGSRHEDTQYF. The rearrangement joins TRBV10-2 to TRBJ2-3, with unresolved D. Germline CDR1 WSHSY, CDR2 SAAADI. The CDR3 has 11 amino acids.